The clone carrying this T cell receptor (beta chain) came up many times. The data were obtained in a study of early T cells in non-severe SARS-CoV-2 infection. TCRdb fed the 5' RACE reads into MiXCR, producing one record per CDR3 protein. This sample has 25,000 to 35,000 distinct CDR3 sequences, with 4.5% to 5.5% found just once. The CDR3 runs 14 residues. V lost 5 bases and J 3 bases, leaving 14 bases between the germline ends. The germline CDR1 and CDR2 sequences are SQVTM and ANQGSEA. Specimen: whole blood. The V gene is TRBV29-1, the J gene TRBJ2-1; perhaps TRBD1 as D (6 bases). The sequence was obtained from an adult who was a healthcare worker with PCR-confirmed SARS-CoV-2 infection or an uninfected control (not recorded which). This CDR3 reads CSVFSGTLYNEQFF. The CDR3 DNA sequence: TGCAGCGTTTTTTCCGGGACACTCTACAATGAGCAGTTCTTC.